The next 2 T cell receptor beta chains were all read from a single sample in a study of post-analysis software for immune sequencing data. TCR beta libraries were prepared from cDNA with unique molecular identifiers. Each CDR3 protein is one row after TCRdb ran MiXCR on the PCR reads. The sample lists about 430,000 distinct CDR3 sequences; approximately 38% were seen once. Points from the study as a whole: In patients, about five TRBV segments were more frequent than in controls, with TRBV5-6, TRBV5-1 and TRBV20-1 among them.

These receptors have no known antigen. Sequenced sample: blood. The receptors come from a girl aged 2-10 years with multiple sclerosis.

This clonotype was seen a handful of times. The CDR3 is CATSSAPPNRGGYGYTF. CDR3 coding DNA: TGTGCCACCAGCAGCGCCCCCCCAAACAGGGGTGGGTATGGCTACACCTTC. The gene calls are TRBV15 and TRBJ1-2; 7 nucleotides line up with TRBD1. Looked up from germline, CDR1 is LNHNV and CDR2 is YYDKDF (reference sequence). V gave up 3 bases and J gave up 5 bases; unmatched junction bases: 15. The CDR3 runs 17 residues.

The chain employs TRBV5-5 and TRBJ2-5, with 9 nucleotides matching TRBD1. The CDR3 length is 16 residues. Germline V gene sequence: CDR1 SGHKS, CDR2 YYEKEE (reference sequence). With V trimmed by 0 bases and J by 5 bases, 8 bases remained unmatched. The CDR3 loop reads CASSLGSTGGWETQYF. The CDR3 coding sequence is TGTGCCAGCAGCTTGGGCTCGACAGGGGGTTGGGAGACCCAGTACTTC.